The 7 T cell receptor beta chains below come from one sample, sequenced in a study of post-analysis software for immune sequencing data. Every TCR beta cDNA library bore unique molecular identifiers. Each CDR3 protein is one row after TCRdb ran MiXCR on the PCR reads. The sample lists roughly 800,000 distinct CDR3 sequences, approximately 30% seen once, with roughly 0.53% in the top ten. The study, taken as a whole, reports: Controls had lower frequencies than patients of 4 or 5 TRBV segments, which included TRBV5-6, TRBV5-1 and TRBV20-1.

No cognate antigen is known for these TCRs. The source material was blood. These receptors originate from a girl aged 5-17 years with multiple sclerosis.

The CDR3 loop reads CSARGTGRKNTEAFF. The DNA for the CDR3 is TGCAGTGCTAGGGGGACCGGACGGAAGAACACTGAAGCTTTCTTT. The J gene is TRBJ1-1, the V gene TRBV20-1; tentative D call: TRBD1 (5 bases). CDR1 and CDR2 (germline): DFQATT, SNEGSKA (reference sequence). The V end was cut by 3 bases, the J end by 1 base, with 15 bases between. The CDR3 is 15 residues long.

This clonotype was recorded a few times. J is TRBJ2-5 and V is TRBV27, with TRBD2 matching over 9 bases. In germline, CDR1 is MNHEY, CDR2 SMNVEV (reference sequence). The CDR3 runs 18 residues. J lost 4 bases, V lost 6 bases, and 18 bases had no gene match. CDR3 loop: CASSPRWREGLMSETQYF. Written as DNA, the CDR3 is TGTGCCAGCAGCCCCCGGTGGCGGGAGGGCCTAATGTCAGAGACCCAGTACTTC.

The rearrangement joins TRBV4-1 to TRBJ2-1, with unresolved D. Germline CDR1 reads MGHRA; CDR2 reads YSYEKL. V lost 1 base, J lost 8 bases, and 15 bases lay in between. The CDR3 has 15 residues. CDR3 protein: CASSQGPMAADEQFF. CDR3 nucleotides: TGCGCCAGCAGCCAAGGGCCAATGGCGGCCGATGAGCAGTTCTTC.

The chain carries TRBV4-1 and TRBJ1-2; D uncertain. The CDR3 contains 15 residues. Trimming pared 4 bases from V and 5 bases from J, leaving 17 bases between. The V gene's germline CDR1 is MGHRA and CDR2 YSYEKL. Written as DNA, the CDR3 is TGCGCCAGCAGCCCCCCCTCCGTGTCATGGTATGGCTACACCTTC. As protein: CASSPPSVSWYGYTF.

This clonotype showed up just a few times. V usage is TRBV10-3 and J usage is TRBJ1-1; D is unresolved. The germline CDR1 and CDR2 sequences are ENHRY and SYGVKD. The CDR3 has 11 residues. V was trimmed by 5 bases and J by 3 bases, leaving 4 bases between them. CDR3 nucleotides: TGTGCCATCAGTATGTACACTGAAGCTTTCTTT. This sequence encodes CAISMYTEAFF.

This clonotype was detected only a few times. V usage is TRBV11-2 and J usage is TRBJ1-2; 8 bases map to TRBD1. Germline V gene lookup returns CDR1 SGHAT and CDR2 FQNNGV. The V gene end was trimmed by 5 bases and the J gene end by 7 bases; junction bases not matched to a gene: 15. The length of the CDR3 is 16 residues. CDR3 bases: TGTGCCAGCAGCCAGAGGACAGGGTGGGGTGTTGCTGGCTACACCTTC. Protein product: CASSQRTGWGVAGYTF.

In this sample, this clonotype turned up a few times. The CDR3 reads CASRGTGWVYGYTF. CDR3 bases: TGTGCCAGCAGGGGGACAGGGTGGGTCTATGGCTACACCTTC. This chain joins TRBV12-3 or TRBV12-4 and TRBJ1-2; 9 bases map to TRBD1. Unmatched junction bases numbered 6, after V lost 6 bases and J lost 4 bases. The CDR3 runs to 14 residues.